This entry lists 20 T cell receptor beta chains sequenced from one sample in a study of cytomegalovirus exposure and HLA in healthy donors. It was with 60 Vbeta and 13 Jbeta primers that the PCR ran. Libraries were prepared by immunoSEQ multiplex PCR; TCRdb keeps only in-frame clonotypes and omits some of them. The table has around 140,000 clones, around 78% seen once. Sample: PBMCs. Every receptor here comes from a woman under 30 in good health and CMV-seropositive.

A few counts support this clone. The rearrangement uses TRBV19 and TRBJ1-2, with 11 bases matching TRBD1. J lost 4 bases, V lost 4 bases, and 2 bases had no gene match. Germline V gives CDR1 LNHDA, CDR2 SQIVND (reference sequence). The CDR3 covers 14 residues. CDR3: CASSTGTGGYGYTF. The CDR3 DNA reads TGTGCCAGTAGTACCGGGACAGGGGGCTATGGCTACACCTTC.

The chain couples TRBV9 to TRBJ1-5; the match to TRBD1 covers 9 bases. Germline lookup yields CDR1 SGDLS and CDR2 YYNGEE. Trimming cost V 4 bases and J 3 bases; bases outside gene matches: 5. The CDR3 spans 15 residues. CDR3 sequence: CASSPGTGPNQPQHF. Here the CDR3 DNA reads TGTGCCAGCAGCCCAGGGACAGGGCCCAATCAGCCCCAGCATTTT.

V usage is TRBV10-3 and J usage is TRBJ2-2; TRBD1 might be the D (5 bases). CDR1 and CDR2 (germline): ENHRY, SYGVKD. V lost 3 bases and J lost 6, with 17 bases in between. This CDR3 has 16 amino acids. The CDR3 DNA reads TGTGCCATCAGTGAACAGAGTTGGGCAGGGCCCGGGGAGCTGTTTTTT. Amino acids: CAISEQSWAGPGELFF.

With regard to this clone: Lacking the conserved final phenylalanine or tryptophan, this CDR3 likely reflects a read error. The DNA is left out, because the CDR3 cannot be placed on it with certainty; the CDR3 is given as TCRdb lists it. The chain employs TRBV9 and TRBJ2-7; the table's D call, TRBD1, was not checked against the DNA. Germline V gene lookup returns CDR1 SGDLS and CDR2 YYNGEE. With termini counted, the CDR3 has 9 amino acids. The CDR3 region is CASSVSGGD.

This chain connects TRBV29-1 to TRBJ2-1; a weak D match, TRBD1 (6 bases). Trimming took 7 bases from V and 7 from J, leaving 17 bases between them. Germline V gene data show CDR1 as SQVTM and CDR2 as ANQGSEA. The CDR3 is made up of 13 amino acids. The chain's CDR3 is CSARDTLGNEQFF. CDR3 bases: TGCAGCGCCCGGGACACCCTTGGGAATGAGCAGTTCTTC.

The chain employs TRBV9 and TRBJ2-3; 9 positions match TRBD2. CDR1 and CDR2 from the germline V gene are SGDLS and YYNGEE. The CDR3 runs 15 residues. V lost 2 bases and J lost 3; bases outside the gene matches: 4. For the CDR3, the DNA is TGTGCCAGCAGCGTTACGGGACTAGCAACAGATACGCAGTATTTT. Its protein product is CASSVTGLATDTQYF.

The rearrangement links TRBV25-1 to TRBJ2-2; D is undetermined. The V end was cut by 10 bases, the J end by 6 bases, with 18 bases between. This CDR3 spans 14 amino acids. Germline V lookup: CDR1 MGHDK, CDR2 SYGVNS. The CDR3 sequence: CATTEGLASGELFF. The CDR3 DNA reads TGTGCCACCACGGAAGGCTTAGCATCCGGGGAGCTGTTTTTT.

The chain links TRBV19 to TRBJ1-1; 7 bases fit TRBD1. CDR3 size: 12 residues. V trimming: 2 bases; J trimming: 7 bases; junction bases outside the gene matches: 1. The germline gives CDR1 LNHDA, CDR2 SQIVND (reference sequence). CDR3: CASSIPGGEAFF. In nucleotides, the CDR3 is TGTGCCAGTAGTATACCAGGGGGTGAAGCTTTCTTT.

The gene calls are TRBV6-1 and TRBJ2-2, with a tentative D call TRBD2 (5 bases). Germline CDR1 and CDR2: MNHNS and SASEGT. CDR3 length: 13 residues. V lost 6 bases and J lost 4, with 9 bases in between. The CDR3 protein is CASRLTSTGELFF. The CDR3 bases are TGTGCCAGCAGGCTAACTAGCACCGGGGAGCTGTTTTTT.

The chain employs TRBV19 and TRBJ1-1; no clear D. The germline V gene has CDR1 LNHDA and CDR2 SQIVND (reference sequence). V lost 7 bases and J lost 2, with 11 bases in between. This CDR3 has 13 residues. CDR3 bases: TGTGCCAGTACCCGGGTTTCAAACACTGAAGCTTTCTTT. Protein product: CASTRVSNTEAFF.

The chain has TRBV5-1 and TRBJ2-5; D unresolved. The germline V and J ends were trimmed by 4 bases and 2 bases, with 12 bases remaining between them. The CDR3 is 14 residues long. In germline, CDR1 is SGHRS, CDR2 YFSETQ. The CDR3 protein is CASSKDTRQETQYF. The CDR3 region has the DNA TGCGCCAGCAGCAAAGACACCCGACAAGAGACCCAGTACTTC. Together with reference TRBV5-1 and TRBJ2-5, the CDR3 gives the full variable domain: KAGVTQTPRYLIKTRGQQVTLSCSPISGHRSVSWYQQTPGQGLQFLFEYFSETQRNKGNFPGRFSGRQFSNSRSEMNVSTLELGDSALYLCASSKDTRQETQYFGPGTRLLVL.

The gene calls are TRBV30 and TRBJ1-3; no definite D call. V was cut by 1 base and J by 1 base, with 5 bases left in between. CDR1 is GTSNPN and CDR2 is SVGIG in the germline V gene (reference sequence). The CDR3 is 13 residues long. The CDR3 loop reads CAWSGGSGNTIYF. The CDR3 coding sequence is TGTGCCTGGAGTGGAGGGTCTGGAAACACCATATATTTT. The variable domain in full, with the rest retrieved from reference TRBV30 and TRBJ1-3, is SQTIHQWPATLVQPVGSPLSLECTVEGTSNPNLYWYRQAAGRGLQLLFYSVGIGQISSEVPQNLSASRPQDRQFILSSKKLLLSDSGFYLCAWSGGSGNTIYFGEGSWLTVV.

This clone has just a few counts. This sequence joins TRBV4-3 and TRBJ1-2; 8 bases are shared with TRBD1. The CDR3 contains 17 residues. Germline values: CDR1 LGHNA, CDR2 YSLEER. The V gene end was trimmed by 4 bases and the J gene end by 6 bases; junction bases not matched to a gene: 16. CDR3 nucleotide sequence: TGCGCCAGCAGCCCCCAATCGGACAGGGCGGGATCGAATGGCTACACCTTC. This encodes CASSPQSDRAGSNGYTF.

This chain joins TRBV28 and TRBJ2-1; 8 positions agree with TRBD2. The ends lost 6 bases at V and 8 bases at J; junction bases unmatched: 9. The germline V gene has CDR1 MDHEN and CDR2 SYDVKM. This CDR3 region has 14 residues. This CDR3 is CASSRPGGADEQFF. The CDR3 DNA follows: TGTGCCAGCAGCCGGCCGGGGGGGGCGGATGAGCAGTTCTTC.

The CDR3 loop reads CASSPFDKPIGNTIYF. CDR3 DNA: TGCGCCAGCAGCCCCTTCGACAAGCCGATTGGAAACACCATATATTTT. The rearrangement links TRBV4-1 to TRBJ1-3; D gene unclear. This CDR3 contains 16 residues. V shed 4 bases and J shed 3 bases, with 16 bases lying between them. The germline V gene encodes CDR1 MGHRA and CDR2 YSYEKL.

Regarding this clone: The junction departs from germline at one end; a sequencing error may be responsible. This chain uses TRBV7-9 with TRBJ1-2; the D is unclear. Germline CDR1 is SEHNR and CDR2 is FQNEAQ (reference sequence). The CDR3 runs 13 residues. For the CDR3, the DNA is TGTTCCAGCAGCTTGGTGGTCGGGGATAGGAATACCTTC. It codes for CSSSLVVGDRNTF. Complete variable domain (other parts from reference TRBV7-9 and TRBJ1-2): DTGVSQNPRHKITKRGQNVTFRCDPISEHNRLYWYRQTLGQGPEFLTYFQNEAQLEKSRLLSDRFSAERPKGSFSTLEIQRTEQGDSAMYLCSSSLVVGDRNTFGSGTRLTVV.

Only one count was recorded for this clone. CDR3 sequence: CASSKRGQWQVRGETQYF. DNA of the CDR3: TGTGCCAGCAGCAAACGTGGACAGTGGCAGGTAAGGGGGGAGACCCAGTACTTC. The chain carries TRBV21-1 and TRBJ2-5; the DNA was not compared with TRBD1, the D call given in the table. TRBV21-1 is shown as a pseudogene. This CDR3 contains 18 residues.

The chain recombines TRBV5-1 with TRBJ2-7; weak D call: TRBD1 (6 bases). Germline CDR1 is SGHRS and CDR2 is YFSETQ. Trimming removed 4 bases from V and 4 bases from J, with 15 bases in between. The CDR3 loop spans 14 amino acids. Written as DNA, the CDR3 is TGCGCCAGCAGCCCGTCCCAGGGGAAGTACGAGCAGTACTTC. Protein sequence: CASSPSQGKYEQYF. The full variable domain, in which reference TRBV5-1 and TRBJ2-7 provide the parts outside the CDR3, is KAGVTQTPRYLIKTRGQQVTLSCSPISGHRSVSWYQQTPGQGLQFLFEYFSETQRNKGNFPGRFSGRQFSNSRSEMNVSTLELGDSALYLCASSPSQGKYEQYFGPGTRLTVT.

The chain uses TRBV7-9 and TRBJ1-1; 8 bases agree with TRBD1. This CDR3 has 14 residues. The germline V gene encodes CDR1 SEHNR and CDR2 FQNEAQ (reference sequence). After removal of 5 bases from V and 8 bases from J, the junction contained 10 bases not matched to a gene. The CDR3 loop reads CASSARTGTQEAFF. CDR3 nucleotide sequence: TGTGCCAGCAGCGCGCGGACAGGGACGCAGGAAGCTTTCTTT.

The chain employs TRBV6-1 and TRBJ1-1, with D unclear. Germline V gene sequence: CDR1 MNHNS, CDR2 SASEGT. The CDR3 totals 13 residues. Trimming stripped 5 bases from V and 7 bases from J, with 14 bases between. CDR3 nucleotides: TGTGCCAGCAGTCCCCCGTTTGAGGGTGAAGCTTTCTTT. Amino acids: CASSPPFEGEAFF.